Sequencing of this TCR beta chain was carried out in a study of blood T cells in healthy people across ages. Regarding this clonotype: Its antigen is undetermined.

Study conclusions and caveats: Diversity estimated from one million T cells was considered an underestimate. The unknown donor CMV status may have confounded expanded clonotype changes.

Per-sample yields of isolated PBMCs were at least 6 million. Germline lookup yields CDR1 DFQATT and CDR2 SNEGSKA (reference sequence). The length of the CDR3 is 15 residues. The V end lost 1 base, the J end lost 5 bases, and 14 bases lay between the germline ends. Then a second PCR, running about 6 to 12 cycles, was carried out with a sample-barcoded 5' primer and a J-beta primer mix. Samples each returned at least 3 million CDR3-containing paired-end reads. TCRdb used MiXCR to reprocess the 5' RACE reads, holding one entry per CDR3 protein. This table holds over 950,000 distinct CDR3 sequences, 35% to 40% found once.

This clonotype was sampled from a man aged 18 to 29 in good health. Input material: blood. The rearrangement links TRBV20-1 to TRBJ2-2, with D perhaps TRBD2 (6 bases). CDR3 DNA: TGCAGTGCTAGAGGGGTTTACGGACTAACCGGGGAGCTGTTTTTT. Its translation is CSARGVYGLTGELFF.